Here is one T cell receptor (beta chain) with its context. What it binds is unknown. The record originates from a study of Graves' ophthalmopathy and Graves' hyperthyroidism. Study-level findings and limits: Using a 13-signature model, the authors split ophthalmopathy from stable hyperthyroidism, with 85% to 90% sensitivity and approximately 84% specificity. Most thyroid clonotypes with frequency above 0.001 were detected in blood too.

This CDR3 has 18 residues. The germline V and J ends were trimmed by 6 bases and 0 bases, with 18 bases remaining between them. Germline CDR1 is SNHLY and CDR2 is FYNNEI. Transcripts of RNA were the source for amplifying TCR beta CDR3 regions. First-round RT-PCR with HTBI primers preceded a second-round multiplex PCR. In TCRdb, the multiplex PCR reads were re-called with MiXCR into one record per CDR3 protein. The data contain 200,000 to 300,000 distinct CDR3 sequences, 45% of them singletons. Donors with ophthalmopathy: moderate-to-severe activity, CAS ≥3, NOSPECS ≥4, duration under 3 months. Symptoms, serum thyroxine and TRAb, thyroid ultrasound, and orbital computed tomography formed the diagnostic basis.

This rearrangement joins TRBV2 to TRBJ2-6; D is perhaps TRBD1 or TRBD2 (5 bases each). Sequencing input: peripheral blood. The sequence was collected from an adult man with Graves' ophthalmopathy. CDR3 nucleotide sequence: TGTGCCAGCAGCCCCCTGTGGGTCGGGGCCTCTGGGGCCAACGTCCTGACTTTC. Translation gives CASSPLWVGASGANVLTF. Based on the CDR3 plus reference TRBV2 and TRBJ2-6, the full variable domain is EPEVTQTPSHQVTQMGQEVILRCVPISNHLYFYWYRQILGQKVEFLVSFYNNEISEKSEIFDDQFSVERPDGSNFTLKIRSTKLEDSAMYFCASSPLWVGASGANVLTFGAGSRLTVL.